This T cell receptor beta chain was documented in a study of T-cell memory formation after mild COVID-19. The overall study: In these data, TCR clusters were largely donor specific. The study's findings and limits: Some responding clones appeared in pre-infection memory, suggesting cross-reactive memory joined.

This CDR3 has 15 amino acids. The V and J ends lost 0 bases and 10 bases, in that order; junction bases with no gene match: 7. Germline CDR1 and CDR2: SGHRS and YFSETQ. About this clonotype: Its specificity is unknown.

TCRdb fed the 5' RACE reads into MiXCR, producing one record per CDR3 protein. The data contain roughly 250,000 distinct CDR3 sequences, 16% of them seen just once; the ten biggest clones take up around 23%. The clonotype originates from a man in his late teens or twenties who had mild COVID-19 (a few samples of this study predate the infection). Cell type and time point are not known. The rearrangement links TRBV5-1 to TRBJ2-1; the match to TRBD2 covers 10 bases. Sequences were obtained from PBMCs or a T cell subset sorted from them (not recorded which). CDR3 sequence: CASSLDLAGGREQFF. Here the CDR3 DNA reads TGCGCCAGCAGCTTGGATTTAGCGGGGGGACGGGAGCAGTTCTTC.